This T cell receptor (beta chain) was recorded in a study of OX40 agonist ivuxolimab in advanced cancers. Across the whole study: While on treatment, patients had intravenous ivuxolimab at 0.01 to 10 mg/kg every 2 weeks.

The V gene lost 5 bases and the J gene lost 0 bases, with 13 bases spanning the gap. The length of the CDR3 is 15 residues. Germline V gene data show CDR1 as MNHNS and CDR2 as SASEGT. Concerning this clone: Its specificity is not known.

The table came from immunoSEQ multiplex PCR; TCRdb's copy has only in-frame clones and leaves some out. The sample has some 98,000 clones; 90% to 95% are singletons. Whole-study findings and limits: CD4+ and CD8+ blood T cells expanded clonally by week 6 at 0.1 to 3.0 mg/kg.

The chain is built from TRBV6-1 and TRBJ1-1; possible D gene TRBD1, 5 bases. This specimen was CD4+ or CD8+ T cells sorted from blood, taken in a trial of the OX40 agonist ivuxolimab. The sequence was collected from an adult with an advanced solid tumor such as melanoma, head and neck, liver or kidney cancer. The CDR3 is CASSRDRFMNTEAFF. The CDR3 coding sequence is TGTGCCAGCAGTCGGGACCGATTTATGAACACTGAAGCTTTCTTT.